This T cell receptor (beta chain) derives from a study of blood T cell repertoires in COVID-19. Study context: T cells, B-cell-depleted T cells, or PBMCs supplied cDNA or gDNA.

V lost 2 bases to trimming and J lost 6 bases, with 13 bases between them. Germline V lookup: CDR1 MNHEY, CDR2 SVGAGI. This CDR3 contains 14 residues. As handled by the study authors: Reference gene primer amplification gave estimated nucleated cell counts. Sequenced by immunoSEQ multiplex PCR; TCRdb stores in-frame clones only, minus some. The V and J calls and clone size come from that table; D and trimming were worked out from the DNA. Among about 180,000 clones, 80% to 90% were seen once, and the ten largest hold roughly 1.5%. Sequencing used peripheral blood. The V call is TRBV6-5, the J call TRBJ1-2; D remains ambiguous. This TCR came from a woman between 45 and 65 years old with acute or convalescent COVID-19. The CDR3 DNA reads as TGTGCCAGCAGTTACGGTTGGAGGGAAGATGGCTACACCTTC. It yields the protein CASSYGWREDGYTF.